These T cell receptor beta chains were read from a single sample in a study of graft-versus-host responses after intestinal transplantation. Some clones are missing from TCRdb's copy, which holds only in-frame ones; the method was immunoSEQ multiplex PCR. The sample has 90,000 to 130,000 clones, about 94% seen once. Their antigens are not known. The source was unstimulated CD8+ T cells sorted from spleen or lymph node cells, collected before intestinal transplant. The source is a human donor who received an intestinal transplant. Both conserved end residues are part of each CDR3. The D gene is left open where the match is weak. Not all rows give a size; the values are once, few, many and, for expanded clones, a class.

d_call: -
j_call: TRBJ1-5
clone_size: -
v_call: TRBV6-5
cdr3_aa: CASSAGGRVCF
cdr3_nt: TGTGCCAGCAGTGCCGGAGGGCGGGTGTGTTTT

d_call: TRBD1
j_call: TRBJ1-1
clone_size: -
v_call: TRBV11-2
cdr3_aa: CASSLQGAGTEAFF
cdr3_nt: TGTGCCAGCAGCTTACAGGGGGCAGGCACTGAAGCTTTCTTT

d_call: -
j_call: TRBJ2-3
clone_size: -
v_call: TRBV27
cdr3_aa: CASSLVGQFTDTQYF
cdr3_nt: TGTGCCAGCAGTTTAGTAGGACAGTTCACAGATACGCAGTATTTT

d_call: TRBD1
j_call: TRBJ2-7
clone_size: -
v_call: TRBV5-4
cdr3_aa: CASSRDSSDSEQYF
cdr3_nt: TGTGCCAGCAGCCGGGACAGTTCCGATTCCGAGCAGTACTTC

d_call: -
j_call: TRBJ1-1
clone_size: -
v_call: TRBV27
cdr3_aa: CASSLQGEVMNTEAFF
cdr3_nt: TGTGCCAGCAGTTTACAGGGAGAAGTTATGAACACTGAAGCTTTCTTT

d_call: TRBD1
j_call: TRBJ2-7
clone_size: -
v_call: TRBV30
cdr3_aa: CAWSWDRVYEQYF
cdr3_nt: TGTGCCTGGAGTTGGGACAGGGTCTACGAGCAGTACTTC

d_call: TRBD1
j_call: TRBJ1-1
clone_size: once
v_call: TRBV5-6
cdr3_aa: CASSGDSGTGPEAFF
cdr3_nt: TGTGCCAGCAGCGGGGATTCCGGGACAGGTCCTGAAGCTTTCTTT

d_call: -
j_call: TRBJ2-7
clone_size: -
v_call: TRBV7-9
cdr3_aa: CASSPPASHYEQYF
cdr3_nt: TGTGCCAGCAGCCCCCCGGCTAGCCACTACGAGCAGTACTTC

d_call: -
j_call: TRBJ1-1
clone_size: -
v_call: TRBV18
cdr3_aa: CASSPGSMNTEAFF
cdr3_nt: TGTGCCAGCTCACCCGGTAGCATGAACACTGAAGCTTTCTTT

d_call: -
j_call: TRBJ2-2
clone_size: -
v_call: TRBV6-1
cdr3_aa: CASRAPPGELFF
cdr3_nt: TGTGCCAGCAGGGCCCCCCCCGGGGAGCTGTTTTTT

d_call: TRBD2
j_call: TRBJ2-3
clone_size: -
v_call: TRBV9
cdr3_aa: CASSVGTSPSTDTQYF
cdr3_nt: TGTGCCAGCAGCGTGGGGACTAGCCCTAGCACAGATACGCAGTATTTT

d_call: TRBD2
j_call: TRBJ2-6
clone_size: -
v_call: TRBV11-2
cdr3_aa: CASSFGGRAPGANVLTF
cdr3_nt: TGTGCCAGCAGCTTCGGCGGGAGGGCCCCTGGGGCCAACGTCCTGACTTTC

d_call: TRBD2
j_call: TRBJ2-7
clone_size: -
v_call: TRBV4-1
cdr3_aa: CASSYVAGGYEQYF
cdr3_nt: TGCGCCAGCAGCTATGTAGCGGGTGGCTACGAGCAGTACTTC

d_call: -
j_call: TRBJ1-2
clone_size: once
v_call: TRBV21-1
cdr3_aa: CASNYPDRGLNYGYTF
cdr3_nt: TGTGCCAGCAACTACCCCGACAGGGGGCTTAACTATGGCTACACCTTC

d_call: -
j_call: TRBJ2-1
clone_size: -
v_call: TRBV27
cdr3_aa: CAAGLNSYNEQFF
cdr3_nt: TGTGCCGCGGGACTCAACTCCTACAATGAGCAGTTCTTC

d_call: -
j_call: TRBJ2-1
clone_size: -
v_call: TRBV13
cdr3_aa: CASSPPGPGNEQFF
cdr3_nt: TGTGCCAGCAGCCCCCCCGGGCCCGGAAATGAGCAGTTCTTC

d_call: TRBD1
j_call: TRBJ1-5
clone_size: -
v_call: TRBV9
cdr3_aa: CASSVGDRADQPQHF
cdr3_nt: TGTGCCAGCAGCGTAGGGGACAGGGCGGATCAGCCCCAGCATTTT

d_call: -
j_call: TRBJ1-2
clone_size: once
v_call: TRBV4-1
cdr3_aa: CASSPLPMTGTEIFYGYTF
cdr3_nt: TGCGCCAGCAGCCCATTACCTATGACCGGGACGGAGATTTTCTATGGCTACACCTTC

d_call: -
j_call: TRBJ2-7
clone_size: -
v_call: TRBV6-1
cdr3_aa: CASSDSRSYEQYF
cdr3_nt: TGTGCCAGCAGTGACAGCAGATCCTACGAGCAGTACTTC

d_call: -
j_call: TRBJ1-1
clone_size: -
v_call: TRBV27
cdr3_aa: CASSLSARATEAFF
cdr3_nt: TGTGCCAGCAGTTTATCGGCCAGGGCCACTGAAGCTTTCTTT

d_call: -
j_call: TRBJ1-5
clone_size: -
v_call: TRBV13
cdr3_aa: CASSRRNQPQHF
cdr3_nt: TGTGCCAGCAGCCGACGCAATCAGCCCCAGCATTTT

d_call: -
j_call: TRBJ2-3
clone_size: -
v_call: TRBV27
cdr3_aa: CASKFSGTDTQYF
cdr3_nt: TGTGCCAGCAAATTTTCAGGCACAGATACGCAGTATTTT

d_call: -
j_call: TRBJ2-7
clone_size: -
v_call: TRBV10-3
cdr3_aa: CAIQGFTSYEQYF
cdr3_nt: TGTGCCATCCAGGGGTTTACCTCCTACGAGCAGTACTTC

d_call: TRBD2
j_call: TRBJ2-7
clone_size: -
v_call: TRBV30
cdr3_aa: CACGLAGSLEQYF
cdr3_nt: TGTGCCTGCGGACTAGCGGGGAGCCTCGAGCAGTACTTC

d_call: -
j_call: TRBJ1-2
clone_size: -
v_call: TRBV4-2
cdr3_aa: CASSQEGQRIYGYTF
cdr3_nt: TGTGCCAGCAGCCAAGAAGGACAGAGAATTTATGGCTACACCTTC

d_call: -
j_call: TRBJ1-4
clone_size: -
v_call: TRBV2
cdr3_aa: CASSDGRREGMRSTNEKLFF
cdr3_nt: TGTGCCAGCAGTGACGGGCGACGTGAGGGGATGAGGTCGACTAATGAAAAACTGTTTTTT

d_call: TRBD1
j_call: TRBJ2-1
clone_size: -
v_call: TRBV11-3
cdr3_aa: CASSLVQGDEQFF
cdr3_nt: TGTGCCAGCAGCTTAGTACAGGGGGATGAGCAGTTCTTC

d_call: -
j_call: TRBJ1-2
clone_size: -
v_call: TRBV6-5
cdr3_aa: CASSEWTAYGYTF
cdr3_nt: TGTGCCAGCAGTGAATGGACGGCCTATGGCTACACCTTC

d_call: -
j_call: TRBJ2-5
clone_size: few
v_call: TRBV13
cdr3_aa: CASSNRNREETQYF
cdr3_nt: TGTGCCAGCAGCAACCGAAACAGGGAAGAGACCCAGTACTTC

d_call: -
j_call: TRBJ2-6
clone_size: -
v_call: TRBV7-9
cdr3_aa: CASSTLFGSGANVLTF
cdr3_nt: TGTGCCAGCAGCACCTTGTTCGGCTCTGGGGCCAACGTCCTGACTTTC

d_call: -
j_call: TRBJ1-2
clone_size: -
v_call: TRBV5-4
cdr3_aa: CASSLARDSGWGRGYTF
cdr3_nt: TGTGCCAGCAGCTTGGCCCGGGACTCGGGCTGGGGCCGAGGCTACACCTTC

d_call: -
j_call: TRBJ2-2
clone_size: -
v_call: TRBV2
cdr3_aa: CASPGTNTGELFF
cdr3_nt: TGTGCCAGCCCAGGAACCAACACCGGGGAGCTGTTTTTT

d_call: -
j_call: TRBJ2-7
clone_size: -
v_call: TRBV7-9
cdr3_aa: CASSPGSPQGQRKPYEQYF
cdr3_nt: TGTGCCAGCAGTCCTGGTAGTCCGCAGGGTCAGAGAAAACCCTACGAGCAGTACTTC

d_call: -
j_call: TRBJ2-3
clone_size: -
v_call: TRBV9
cdr3_aa: CASSPWTDGTDTQYF
cdr3_nt: TGTGCCAGCAGCCCGTGGACAGACGGCACAGATACGCAGTATTTT

d_call: -
j_call: TRBJ2-5
clone_size: -
v_call: TRBV6-4
cdr3_aa: CASKTSGLQETQYF
cdr3_nt: TGTGCCAGCAAAACCTCGGGACTCCAAGAGACCCAGTACTTC

d_call: -
j_call: TRBJ2-1
clone_size: -
v_call: TRBV7-9
cdr3_aa: CASSLATSYNEQFF
cdr3_nt: TGTGCCAGCAGCTTAGCCACCAGCTACAATGAGCAGTTCTTC

d_call: -
j_call: TRBJ2-5
clone_size: -
v_call: TRBV29-1
cdr3_aa: CSVVAETQYF
cdr3_nt: TGCAGCGTTGTCGCAGAGACCCAGTACTTC

d_call: -
j_call: TRBJ2-1
clone_size: -
v_call: TRBV7-8
cdr3_aa: CASSSPSRGGGAHEQFF
cdr3_nt: TGTGCCAGCAGCTCCCCAAGCAGGGGGGGAGGGGCCCATGAGCAGTTCTTC